These T cell receptor beta chains were read from a single sample in a study of blood T cell repertoires in COVID-19. Method: immunoSEQ multiplex PCR; TCRdb's copy keeps in-frame clones and lacks some. Here the sample spans 290,000 or so clones, around 90% being singletons. Input material: PBMCs or T cells enriched from blood (not recorded which). The source of these receptors is a woman in her 30s who had recovered from COVID-19. Each CDR3 is given with its conserved first and last residue. Fields, in order: CDR3 length, D gene, V gene, clone size, J gene, CDR3 DNA, CDR3 protein. The D gene is left open where the match is weak. The size entry is marked missing in some rows and otherwise reads once, few, many or a size class.

17	NA	TRBV27	NA	TRBJ2-1	TGTGCCAGCACCTCTTTTATGGAGCAGGGAAAGTCCAATGAGCAGTTCTTC	CASTSFMEQGKSNEQFF
15	NA	TRBV7-9	NA	TRBJ2-3	TGTGCCAGCAGCTACCCCCAGGGCCCCACAGATACGCAGTATTTT	CASSYPQGPTDTQYF
13	NA	TRBV7-3	NA	TRBJ2-1	TGTGCCAGCAGTACCGTGCAGGAAGGTGAGCAGTTCTTC	CASSTVQEGEQFF
15	NA	TRBV3-1/TRBV3-2	NA	TRBJ2-1	TGTGCCAGCAGCTACGAAAGGGCCGGGAGCGATGAGCAGTTCTTC	CASSYERAGSDEQFF
14	NA	TRBV3-1/TRBV3-2	few	TRBJ1-3	TGTGCCAGCAGCCCGTCCCGACAGGGAAACACCATATATTTT	CASSPSRQGNTIYF
11	NA	TRBV4-1	NA	TRBJ2-1	TGCGCCAGCAGCGCAACGGGGGAGCAGTTCTTC	CASSATGEQFF
15	NA	TRBV18	once	TRBJ1-3	TGTGCCAGCTCACCACGGAGCCAGGGCGGAAACACCATATATTTT	CASSPRSQGGNTIYF
16	TRBD2	TRBV5-4	once	TRBJ2-3	TGTGCCAGCAGCTTTACTAGCGGGAGGCCAGGAGATACGCAGTATTTT	CASSFTSGRPGDTQYF
14	NA	TRBV7-9	NA	TRBJ1-1	TGTGCCAGCAGCTTAGTTCCGCAGGACACTGAAGCTTTCTTT	CASSLVPQDTEAFF
13	NA	TRBV28	NA	TRBJ1-2	TGTGCCAGCAGTTTAGGTGGGGGGTACGGCTACACCTTC	CASSLGGGYGYTF
12	NA	TRBV12-3/TRBV12-4	NA	TRBJ1-2	TGTGCCAGCAGTCTTCCTAACTATGGCTACACCTTC	CASSLPNYGYTF
15	TRBD2	TRBV28	NA	TRBJ2-7	TGTGCCAGCAGTCCGGCGGCGGGAGGGCCCTACGAGCAGTACTTC	CASSPAAGGPYEQYF
14	NA	TRBV9	few	TRBJ1-2	TGTGCCAGCAGCCCCAGGGAATTTAACTATGGCTACACCTTC	CASSPREFNYGYTF
18	TRBD2	TRBV4-1	once	TRBJ2-2	TGCGCCAGCAGCCAAGGTTTAGCGGGAGGCCTATACACCGGGGAGCTGTTTTTT	CASSQGLAGGLYTGELFF
14	NA	TRBV19	NA	TRBJ2-2	TGTGCCATCCGGGGAACGGGAAACACCGGGGAGCTGTTTTTT	CAIRGTGNTGELFF
18	TRBD1	TRBV19	few	TRBJ1-5	TGTGCCAGTAGTATACTAAGAACGCAGGGGGTCAGCAATCAGCCCCAGCATTTT	CASSILRTQGVSNQPQHF
17	TRBD1	TRBV19	NA	TRBJ2-5	TGTGCCAGTAGTATTAAGAAGGGGACAGGGGTATCGGAGACCCAGTACTTC	CASSIKKGTGVSETQYF
14	NA	TRBV24-1	once	TRBJ1-5	TGTGCCACCAGTGCGGGAGGGAATGGTCAGCCCCAGCATTTT	CATSAGGNGQPQHF
13	NA	TRBV5-1	NA	TRBJ2-1	TGCGCCAGCAGGGAACCGACTGACAATGAGCAGTTCTTC	CASREPTDNEQFF
17	NA	TRBV6-1	NA	TRBJ1-4	TGTGCCAGCAGTGAAATCTCAATCAGAGGAAGCGATGAAAAACTGTTTTTT	CASSEISIRGSDEKLFF
14	NA	TRBV28	NA	TRBJ2-1	TGTGCCACCAAAGGGGTTGCCTCCTACAATGAGCAGTTCTTC	CATKGVASYNEQFF
13	TRBD1	TRBV7-2	NA	TRBJ1-5	TGTGCCAGCTCTGGGACAGGCAATCAGCCCCAGCATTTT	CASSGTGNQPQHF
13	NA	TRBV30	NA	TRBJ2-5	TGTGCCTGGAGTGTTGGGCTCAGGGAGACCCAGTACTTC	CAWSVGLRETQYF
21	NA	TRBV24-1	once	TRBJ1-1	TGTGCCACCAGTGATTTGTTCGTTTGGGAACGCCAGACAGAACTGAACACTGAAGCTTTCTTT	CATSDLFVWERQTELNTEAFF
14	NA	TRBV19	NA	TRBJ2-1	TGTGCCAGTAGTATCCAGGGCACCTACAATGAGCAGTTCTTC	CASSIQGTYNEQFF
14	TRBD1	TRBV5-5	NA	TRBJ2-7	TGTGCCAGCAGGAGGACAGGGGGCTCCTACGAGCAGTACTTC	CASRRTGGSYEQYF
15	TRBD2	TRBV27	NA	TRBJ2-3	TGTGCCAGCAGTTCAGCGGGAGTCGGCACAGATACGCAGTATTTT	CASSSAGVGTDTQYF
14	TRBD2	TRBV20-1	NA	TRBJ2-5	TGCAGTGCTAGTAGTAGCGGGGACCAAGAGACCCAGTACTTC	CSASSSGDQETQYF
14	NA	TRBV7-2	NA	TRBJ1-1	TGTGCCAGCAGCTTAGGACAGTCGAACACTGAAGCTTTCTTT	CASSLGQSNTEAFF
13	NA	TRBV10-3	once	TRBJ1-4	TGTGCCATCGGGCAGGGGCCTAATGAAAAACTGTTTTTT	CAIGQGPNEKLFF
13	NA	TRBV10-1	NA	TRBJ1-1	TGCGCCAGCAGTGAGTCGTCCGGTACTGAAGCTTTCTTT	CASSESSGTEAFF
12	NA	TRBV28	NA	TRBJ2-1	TGTGCCAGCAGTTTGCGGGTCGATGAGCAGTTCTTC	CASSLRVDEQFF
14	TRBD1	TRBV7-2	once	TRBJ1-2	TGTGCCAGCAGGGGACAGGGGAGGGACTATGGCTACACCTTC	CASRGQGRDYGYTF
15	TRBD2	TRBV19	NA	TRBJ2-3	TGTGCCAGTAGTCCCCGGACTAGCGGGAGGGCGGCGCAGTATTTT	CASSPRTSGRAAQYF
14	NA	TRBV11-2	NA	TRBJ2-5	TGTGCCAGCAGCCCCCGGACAGCCCAAGAGACCCAGTACTTC	CASSPRTAQETQYF
15	TRBD1	TRBV5-4	NA	TRBJ2-2	TGTGCCAGCAGCCTCCAGACAGGGAATATCGGGGAGCTGTTTTTT	CASSLQTGNIGELFF
15	TRBD2	TRBV5-1	NA	TRBJ2-1	TGCGCCAGCAGCTTGTTGGCTAGCGGTTACAATGAGCAGTTCTTC	CASSLLASGYNEQFF
15	TRBD1	TRBV5-6	NA	TRBJ2-1	TGTGCCAGCAGCCCCGGGACAGGAGCCTACAATGAGCAGTTCTTC	CASSPGTGAYNEQFF
17	NA	TRBV5-4	NA	TRBJ2-2	TGTGCCAGCAGCCTAGGAGGGGCGGGACCGAACACCGGGGAGCTGTTTTTT	CASSLGGAGPNTGELFF
15	TRBD1	TRBV5-4	NA	TRBJ1-2	TGTGCCAGCAGCCACCACGGACAGGGTCACTATGGCTACACCTTC	CASSHHGQGHYGYTF
15	TRBD2	TRBV29-1	NA	TRBJ2-1	TGCAGCGTCGGAGTAGCGGGAGGGCCTTACAATGAGCAGTTCTTC	CSVGVAGGPYNEQFF
17	TRBD2	TRBV27	NA	TRBJ2-3	TGTGCCAGCAGTTCTCTCAATATAGCGGGAGGCACAGATACGCAGTATTTT	CASSSLNIAGGTDTQYF